These 23 T cell receptor beta chains were sequenced from one sample in a study of blood T cells in healthy people across ages. Combining a sample-barcoded 5' primer with a J-beta primer mix, a second PCR ran for 7 to 11 cycles. TCRdb independently ran MiXCR on the 5' RACE reads; one entry per CDR3 protein. The data contain around 1,600,000 distinct CDR3 sequences, approximately 43% of them singletons. Sample: blood. All receptors come from a woman aged 18-29 years in good health.

The chain couples TRBV20-1 to TRBJ1-5; TRBD1 might be the D (6 bases). Germline V gives CDR1 DFQATT, CDR2 SNEGSKA (reference sequence). CDR3 length: 18 amino acids. The V end lost 4 bases, the J end lost 2 bases, and 24 bases lay between the germline ends. This CDR3 is CSAKPWGRGGDGNQPQHF. Here the CDR3 DNA reads TGCAGTGCTAAACCCTGGGGCCGAGGGGGGGACGGCAATCAGCCCCAGCATTTT.

The J gene is TRBJ2-7, the V gene TRBV28; 10 bases fit TRBD1. CDR1 and CDR2 from the germline V gene are MDHEN and SYDVKM. Trimming removed 2 bases from V and 5 bases from J; junction bases left unmatched: 6. The CDR3 consists of 15 residues. The CDR3 coding sequence is TGTGCCAGCAGTTTACCGACAGGGGGCAAAAACGAGCAGTACTTC. This gives the protein CASSLPTGGKNEQYF.

V usage is TRBV18 and J usage is TRBJ2-1, with D maybe TRBD2 (5 bases). CDR1 KGHSH and CDR2 LQKENI come from the germline V gene. The CDR3 is 15 amino acids. V gave up 0 bases and J gave up 2 bases, with 8 bases separating them. CDR3 residues: CASSPPTGTYNEQFF. The CDR3 bases are TGTGCCAGCTCACCACCGACGGGGACCTACAATGAGCAGTTCTTC.

The rearrangement links TRBV7-2 to TRBJ2-7; the match to TRBD1 covers 8 bases. V shed 4 bases, J shed 6 bases, and the junction held 5 bases outside the gene matches. CDR3 size: 13 residues. Germline V lookup: CDR1 SGHTA, CDR2 FQGNSA. The CDR3 region is CASSSLDRGEQYF. The CDR3 DNA is TGTGCCAGCAGCTCGCTTGACAGGGGCGAGCAGTACTTC.

The rearrangement uses TRBV13 and TRBJ2-3, with D perhaps TRBD2 (5 bases). The CDR3 runs to 14 residues. Germline V gene data show CDR1 as PRHDT and CDR2 as FYEKMQ (reference sequence). Trimming stripped 1 base from V and 4 bases from J, with 9 bases between. In nucleotides, the CDR3 is TGTGCCAGCAGCTTAGCACTAGAGGCAGATACGCAGTATTTT. It is translated as CASSLALEADTQYF. Drawing the rest from reference TRBV13 and TRBJ2-3, the complete variable domain is AAGVIQSPRHLIKEKRETATLKCYPIPRHDTVYWYQQGPGQDPQFLISFYEKMQSDKGSIPDRFSAQQFSDYHSELNMSSLELGDSALYFCASSLALEADTQYFGPGTRLTVL.

This clonotype was observed a few times. This sequence joins TRBV28 and TRBJ2-3; 13 bases agree with TRBD2. V gave up 2 bases and J gave up 5 bases; unmatched junction bases: 7. In germline, CDR1 is MDHEN, CDR2 SYDVKM. This CDR3 has 17 residues. The CDR3 nucleotides are TGTGCCAGCAGTTTACCCGAACTAGCGGGAGGGGGAGATACGCAGTATTTT. It is translated as CASSLPELAGGGDTQYF.

The chain is built from TRBV3-1 and TRBJ1-1; D remains unclear. V dropped 3 bases and J dropped 11 bases, with 16 bases sitting between them. The CDR3 length is 13 residues. Germline V CDR1 and CDR2: LGHDT, YNNKEL (reference sequence). CDR3 in amino acids: CASSQDRMGWAFF. The CDR3 DNA reads TGTGCCAGCAGCCAGGACCGAATGGGATGGGCTTTCTTT. Full variable domain (remainder filled in from reference TRBV3-1 and TRBJ1-1): DTAVSQTPKYLVTQMGNDKSIKCEQNLGHDTMYWYKQDSKKFLKIMFSYNNKELIINETVPNRFSPKSPDKAHLNLHINSLELGDSAVYFCASSQDRMGWAFFGQGTRLTVV.

The chain links TRBV7-9 to TRBJ2-3; 8 bases are a match to TRBD2. Germline lookup yields CDR1 SEHNR and CDR2 FQNEAQ (reference sequence). Unmatched junction bases numbered 10, after V lost 6 bases and J lost 2 bases. The CDR3 sequence is 16 residues long. The CDR3 loop is CASRPLLSGITDTQYF. The CDR3 nucleotides are TGTGCCAGCAGACCACTCCTTAGCGGGATCACAGATACGCAGTATTTT.

The sample holds a few counts of this clonotype. The chain carries TRBV25-1 and TRBJ1-2; TRBD1 aligns across 8 bases. V lost 3 bases to trimming and J lost 7 bases; unmatched junction nucleotides: 4. CDR3 length: 13 residues. The germline gives CDR1 MGHDK, CDR2 SYGVNS. The CDR3 loop is CASSEGRGPGYTF. The CDR3 DNA sequence: TGTGCCAGCAGTGAGGGCAGGGGGCCTGGCTACACCTTC.

This rearrangement joins TRBV28 to TRBJ1-5; no clear D. The V end was cut by 8 bases, the J end by 3 bases, with 11 bases between. This CDR3 is 13 amino acids long. Per germline, CDR1 MDHEN and CDR2 SYDVKM. CDR3 nucleotides: TGTGCCAGCCTCCCGGGATTCAATCAGCCCCAGCATTTT. It yields the protein CASLPGFNQPQHF.

The chain is built from TRBV5-1 and TRBJ1-6; 10 positions match TRBD1. CDR3 length: 16 amino acids. Germline V gives CDR1 SGHRS, CDR2 YFSETQ. The V segment lost 4 bases and the J segment 2 bases; nucleotides outside the gene matches: 3. CDR3 in DNA: TGCGCCAGCAGCGCAGGACAGGGGGCCTATAATTCACCCCTCCACTTT. Translated: CASSAGQGAYNSPLHF.

This chain links TRBV12-3 or TRBV12-4 with TRBJ1-5; 11 nucleotides match TRBD1. The CDR3 length is 16 residues. V lost 2 bases to trimming and J lost 7 bases; unmatched junction nucleotides: 7. The CDR3 loop is CASSLIGTGGRQPQHF. The DNA of the CDR3 is TGTGCCAGCAGTTTAATCGGGACAGGGGGTCGGCAGCCCCAGCATTTT.

The gene calls are TRBV7-6 and TRBJ1-1, with TRBD1 identical over 8 bases. This CDR3 has 15 amino acids. V lost 2 bases, J lost 4 bases, and 6 bases stayed unmatched. Per the germline V gene, CDR1 is SGHVS and CDR2 is FNYEAQ. The CDR3 region is CASSLRTGTLTEAFF. CDR3 DNA sequence: TGTGCCAGCAGCTTACGGACAGGGACCCTCACTGAAGCTTTCTTT.

In this sample, this clonotype turned up a few times. This chain joins TRBV15 and TRBJ1-5; 7 bases map to TRBD1. Germline-derived CDR1 and CDR2 are LNHNV and YYDKDF (reference sequence). The CDR3 is 17 amino acids. J lost 0 bases, V lost 0 bases, and 5 bases had no gene match. CDR3 DNA: TGTGCCACCAGCAGAGATCAGGGGGGATATAGCAATCAGCCCCAGCATTTT. This codes for CATSRDQGGYSNQPQHF.

This clonotype was seen a handful of times. The V gene is TRBV12-3 or TRBV12-4, the J gene TRBJ2-2; D gene uncertain. The CDR3 is 15 residues long. V lost 3 bases and J lost 5, with 13 bases in between. CDR3 sequence reads: CASSFPEGWTGELFF. In nucleotides, the CDR3 is TGTGCCAGCAGTTTCCCCGAAGGATGGACCGGGGAGCTGTTTTTT.

The V call is TRBV11-2, the J call TRBJ2-3; no clear D. Between the trimmed V and J ends, which lost 5 bases and 6 bases, there was a span of 9 bases. CDR3 size: 12 residues. Germline V gene data show CDR1 as SGHAT and CDR2 as FQNNGV. As DNA, the CDR3 is TGTGCCAGCAGCCGCGAGATGGATACGCAGTATTTT. Its protein product is CASSREMDTQYF.

V is TRBV14 and J is TRBJ2-1, with no clear D. In germline, CDR1 is SGHDN, CDR2 FVKESK. V dropped 0 bases and J dropped 3 bases, with 9 bases sitting between them. The CDR3 contains 15 residues. The CDR3 nucleotides read TGTGCCAGCAGCCAAGAAGAGCCCTTCTACAATGAGCAGTTCTTC. Amino acid sequence: CASSQEEPFYNEQFF.

Ten or more counts support this clonotype. This sequence joins TRBV4-3 and TRBJ2-1; 7 bases align to TRBD2. The germline gives CDR1 LGHNA, CDR2 YSLEER. V lost 2 bases, J lost 6 bases, and 4 bases stayed unmatched. The CDR3 totals 14 residues. CDR3 nucleotide sequence: TGCGCCAGCAGCCAAAGGACGGGGGGCAATGAGCAGTTCTTC. Its translation is CASSQRTGGNEQFF.

This clonotype was observed a few times. The rearrangement links TRBV20-1 to TRBJ2-5; TRBD2 agrees at 7 bases. CDR3 size: 12 residues. The J segment lost 5 bases and the V segment lost 3 bases, leaving 3 bases of the junction unmatched. Germline CDR1 DFQATT, CDR2 SNEGSKA (reference sequence). The CDR3 nucleotides are TGCAGTGCTAGGAAGGGAGGGGAGACCCAGTACTTC. Encoded protein: CSARKGGETQYF.

The chain has TRBV27 and TRBJ1-1; D not resolved. CDR1 MNHEY and CDR2 SMNVEV come from the germline V gene (reference sequence). V lost 5 bases to trimming and J lost 1 base, with 17 bases between them. The CDR3 runs to 16 residues. The CDR3 here is CASSLLGRGTNTEAFF. The CDR3 DNA follows: TGTGCCAGCAGTCTCCTCGGGCGGGGTACGAACACTGAAGCTTTCTTT.

This chain joins TRBV14 and TRBJ2-1; 7 bases map to TRBD1. In germline, CDR1 is SGHDN, CDR2 FVKESK. There are 14 residues in the CDR3. With 7 bases clipped from V and 1 base from J, the junction kept 4 bases outside the gene matches. CDR3 nucleotides: TGTGCCAGCAAGAGACAGGGATCCTACAATGAGCAGTTCTTC. Amino acids: CASKRQGSYNEQFF.

The rearrangement joins TRBV5-5 to TRBJ2-4; D remains unclear. Germline loops: CDR1 SGHKS, CDR2 YYEKEE (reference sequence). The length of the CDR3 is 17 residues. The V end lost 0 bases, the J end lost 3 bases, and 16 bases lay between the germline ends. CDR3 DNA sequence: TGTGCCAGCAGCTTGGCCCCTCCACAAAGTAACAAAAACATTCAGTACTTC. This translates into CASSLAPPQSNKNIQYF.

This chain uses TRBV7-2 with TRBJ2-4, with TRBD2 matching 9 bases. Germline lookup yields CDR1 SGHTA and CDR2 FQGNSA. J was trimmed by 0 bases and V by 5 bases; bases with no gene match: 11. The CDR3 consists of 18 residues. The CDR3: CASSHLASGIQAKNIQYF. The CDR3 nucleotides are TGTGCCAGCAGCCATCTGGCTAGCGGGATCCAAGCCAAAAACATTCAGTACTTC. The full variable domain, its missing parts supplied by reference TRBV7-2 and TRBJ2-4, is GAGVSQSPSNKVTEKGKDVELRCDPISGHTALYWYRQSLGQGLEFLIYFQGNSAPDKSGLPSDRFSAERTGGSVSTLTIQRTQQEDSAVYLCASSHLASGIQAKNIQYFGAGTRLSVL.